A selection of T cell receptor beta chains follows, all from one sample in a study of CD8 T cells in Susac syndrome. TCRdb analysed the immunoSEQ multiplex PCR reads with MiXCR anew, one entry per CDR3 protein. Here the sample spans 150,000 to 200,000 distinct CDR3 sequences, around 93% being singletons. The material sequenced was CD4+ T cells from PBMCs. Receptors originate from a human donor with multiple sclerosis. Each CDR3 is given with its conserved first and last residue. Fields, in order: D gene, V gene, J gene, clone size, CDR3 protein, CDR3 DNA. The D gene is left open where the match is weak. Clone size is shown for a subset of rows, as once, few, many or a class of expanded clone.

D: -
V: TRBV29-1
J: TRBJ1-5
size: -
CDR3: CSVETGHDNQPQHF
DNA: TGCAGCGTTGAAACGGGGCATGACAATCAGCCCCAGCATTTT

D: TRBD1
V: TRBV5-1
J: TRBJ2-1
size: -
CDR3: CASSRGQGLGEQFF
DNA: TGCGCCAGCAGCCGGGGACAGGGATTAGGTGAGCAGTTCTTC

D: -
V: TRBV19
J: TRBJ1-5
size: -
CDR3: CASRLTGPGNQPQHF
DNA: TGTGCCAGTAGACTCACCGGGCCAGGCAATCAGCCCCAGCATTTT

D: TRBD1
V: TRBV18
J: TRBJ1-2
size: few
CDR3: CASSLGQGDYGYTF
DNA: TGTGCCAGCTCACTCGGACAGGGCGACTATGGCTACACCTTC

D: TRBD1
V: TRBV10-3
J: TRBJ1-5
size: -
CDR3: CAISYPAGTVDSNQPQHF
DNA: TGTGCCATCAGCTATCCCGCCGGGACAGTGGATAGCAATCAGCCCCAGCATTTT

D: -
V: TRBV12-3/TRBV12-4
J: TRBJ1-2
size: -
CDR3: CASSLRRRSNYGYTF
DNA: TGTGCCAGCAGTTTACGTCGGCGATCTAACTATGGCTACACCTTC

D: -
V: TRBV30
J: TRBJ1-5
size: -
CDR3: CAWGRSGGQPQHF
DNA: TGTGCCTGGGGGAGGAGTGGAGGACAGCCCCAGCATTTT

D: TRBD1
V: TRBV12-3/TRBV12-4
J: TRBJ1-4
size: -
CDR3: CASSQDRVDEKLFF
DNA: TGTGCCAGCAGTCAGGACAGGGTGGATGAAAAACTGTTTTTT

D: TRBD1
V: TRBV10-3
J: TRBJ1-2
size: -
CDR3: CATAVPGQGAHGYTF
DNA: TGTGCCACTGCTGTCCCGGGACAGGGGGCTCATGGCTACACCTTC

D: TRBD2
V: TRBV4-2
J: TRBJ2-3
size: -
CDR3: CASSPQRGLAGDTQYF
DNA: TGTGCCAGCAGCCCCCAACGAGGGCTAGCGGGGGATACGCAGTATTTT

D: TRBD2
V: TRBV19
J: TRBJ2-5
size: -
CDR3: CASSPAGGSETQYF
DNA: TGTGCCAGTAGTCCAGCGGGGGGGTCAGAGACCCAGTACTTC

D: TRBD1
V: TRBV2
J: TRBJ2-5
size: -
CDR3: CASRGDRGGETQYF
DNA: TGTGCCAGCAGGGGCGACAGGGGTGGGGAGACCCAGTACTTC

D: TRBD1
V: TRBV5-1
J: TRBJ2-1
size: -
CDR3: CASSPQGGTGIGGQFF
DNA: TGCGCCAGCAGCCCGCAAGGCGGGACAGGGATAGGAGGGCAGTTCTTC

D: -
V: TRBV19
J: TRBJ1-2
size: -
CDR3: CASTEGGGNYGYTF
DNA: TGTGCCAGTACAGAAGGGGGAGGTAACTATGGCTACACCTTC

D: -
V: TRBV29-1
J: TRBJ2-5
size: -
CDR3: CSVVGRGETQYF
DNA: TGCAGCGTTGTAGGACGGGGTGAGACCCAGTACTTC

D: -
V: TRBV4-1
J: TRBJ2-3
size: -
CDR3: CASSQITADTQYF
DNA: TGCGCCAGCAGCCAAATTACTGCAGATACGCAGTATTTT

D: -
V: TRBV30
J: TRBJ2-3
size: -
CDR3: CAWRTTDTQYF
DNA: TGTGCCTGGAGGACCACAGATACGCAGTATTTT

D: TRBD1
V: TRBV15
J: TRBJ2-3
size: -
CDR3: CATSRGGQGQFTDTQYF
DNA: TGTGCCACCAGCAGAGGGGGACAGGGACAGTTCACAGATACGCAGTATTTT

D: -
V: TRBV14
J: TRBJ1-2
size: -
CDR3: CASSPMTLGGDYGYTF
DNA: TGTGCCAGCAGCCCCATGACTTTGGGAGGGGACTATGGCTACACCTTC

D: -
V: TRBV4-3
J: TRBJ1-1
size: once
CDR3: CASSSFGGGATEAFF
DNA: TGCGCCAGCAGCTCTTTTGGTGGGGGGGCCACTGAAGCTTTCTTT

D: TRBD2
V: TRBV11-2
J: TRBJ2-5
size: -
CDR3: CASSRTSGRYEETQYF
DNA: TGTGCCAGCAGCCGAACTAGCGGGAGGTACGAAGAGACCCAGTACTTC

D: -
V: TRBV29-1
J: TRBJ2-3
size: -
CDR3: CSVEVGSSTDTQYF
DNA: TGCAGCGTTGAAGTAGGCAGCTCCACAGATACGCAGTATTTT

D: -
V: TRBV28
J: TRBJ2-3
size: -
CDR3: CASSLIRTDTQYF
DNA: TGTGCCAGCAGTCTGATTAGGACAGATACGCAGTATTTT

D: TRBD1
V: TRBV29-1
J: TRBJ1-2
size: -
CDR3: CSVADTRQGTSNYGYTF
DNA: TGCAGCGTGGCCGATACGAGACAGGGGACCTCTAACTATGGCTACACCTTC

D: -
V: TRBV4-1
J: TRBJ1-1
size: -
CDR3: CASRLSQGTEAFF
DNA: TGCGCCAGCAGGCTTAGCCAGGGCACTGAAGCTTTCTTT

D: -
V: TRBV19
J: TRBJ1-1
size: -
CDR3: CASRSGVNTEAFF
DNA: TGTGCCAGTAGGTCGGGGGTTAACACTGAAGCTTTCTTT

D: -
V: TRBV18
J: TRBJ2-3
size: -
CDR3: CASSPPALRADTQYF
DNA: TGTGCCAGCTCACCACCGGCGTTAAGGGCAGATACGCAGTATTTT

D: TRBD2
V: TRBV7-3
J: TRBJ2-1
size: -
CDR3: CASSPRTSFNEQFF
DNA: TGTGCCAGCAGCCCCCGGACTAGCTTCAATGAGCAGTTCTTC

D: TRBD2
V: TRBV24-1
J: TRBJ2-1
size: -
CDR3: CATSGPAGGFNEQFF
DNA: TGTGCCACCAGTGGTCCAGCGGGGGGTTTTAATGAGCAGTTCTTC